This T cell receptor beta chain comes out of a study of blood T cell repertoires in COVID-19. As for the study in general: Samples representing acute and convalescent COVID-19 were sourced from the United States, Italy and Spain.

J was trimmed by 2 bases and V by 4 bases; bases with no gene match: 6. CDR1 and CDR2 from the germline V gene are SGHDT and YYEEEE. The CDR3 covers 14 residues. In the original analysis: Cell counts per sample came from amplifying reference gene primers. TCRdb keeps only in-frame clones here, not all; method: immunoSEQ multiplex PCR. V and J calls and clone size are those listed in that table; D and trimming were worked out from the DNA. The data contain some 66,000 clones, about 90% of them singletons. The V and J genes are TRBV5-6 and TRBJ2-7; TRBD1 aligns across 7 bases. The sample was peripheral blood. The TCR comes from a human donor in a cohort sampled during active COVID-19. The CDR3 protein is CASSRGQVTYEQYF. DNA of the CDR3: TGTGCCAGCAGCAGAGGACAGGTGACCTACGAGCAGTACTTC. The entire variable domain, with the rest obtained from reference TRBV5-6 and TRBJ2-7, is as follows: DAGVTQSPTHLIKTRGQQVTLRCSPKSGHDTVSWYQQALGQGPQFIFQYYEEEERQRGNFPDRFSGHQFPNYSSELNVNALLLGDSALYLCASSRGQVTYEQYFGPGTRLTVT.